Listed below are T cell receptor beta chains from one sample, sequenced in a study of blood T cell repertoires in COVID-19. Some clones are missing from TCRdb's copy, which holds only in-frame ones; the method was immunoSEQ multiplex PCR. The sample consists of over 200,000 clones, more than 80% of them appearing once. Sequenced input: PBMCs or T cells enriched from blood (not recorded which). These receptors came from a man aged 60-69 years who had recovered from COVID-19. Both conserved end residues are part of each CDR3. D genes are given only for firm matches. Rows give clone size only sometimes, using once, few, many, or a class for an expanded clone.

V,D,J,size,CDR3,DNA
TRBV9,-,TRBJ2-5,-,CASSVSGQETQYF,TGTGCCAGCAGCGTTTCGGGGCAAGAGACCCAGTACTTC
TRBV9,-,TRBJ2-6,-,CASSGRFRASGANVLTF,TGTGCCAGCAGCGGGAGGTTTAGGGCCTCAGGGGCCAACGTCCTGACTTTC
TRBV11-3,TRBD2,TRBJ2-3,-,CASSYSGGLDTQYF,TGTGCCAGCAGCTATAGCGGGGGGCTGGATACGCAGTATTTT
TRBV19,TRBD1,TRBJ2-2,-,CASSRDRGIKAGELFF,TGTGCCAGTAGTAGGGACAGGGGGATTAAGGCCGGGGAGCTGTTTTTT
TRBV4-2,-,TRBJ1-5,-,CASSQESGNNQPQHF,TGTGCCAGCAGCCAAGAATCAGGGAACAATCAGCCCCAGCATTTT
TRBV9,TRBD1,TRBJ1-1,-,CASSGQGEGTEAFF,TGTGCCAGCAGCGGACAGGGTGAGGGCACTGAAGCTTTCTTT
TRBV13,-,TRBJ2-7,-,CASSSGGGQGLYEQYF,TGTGCCAGCAGCTCGGGAGGGGGACAGGGCCTCTACGAGCAGTACTTC
TRBV7-6,-,TRBJ2-3,-,CASSLRSGRGRTDTQYF,TGTGCCAGCAGCTTAAGATCTGGGCGGGGGCGCACAGATACGCAGTATTTT
TRBV12-5,TRBD1,TRBJ1-2,-,CASGLVGQGSGYGYTF,TGTGCTAGTGGTTTGGTAGGACAGGGATCAGGGTATGGCTACACCTTC
TRBV7-9,-,TRBJ1-6,-,CASSSGGANSPLHF,TGTGCCAGCAGCTCCGGAGGGGCTAATTCACCCCTCCACTTT
TRBV27,TRBD1,TRBJ1-5,-,CASSLSGTVSNQPQHF,TGTGCCAGCAGCCTATCCGGGACAGTGAGCAATCAGCCCCAGCATTTT
TRBV7-2,-,TRBJ1-1,-,CASSSIGDTEAFF,TGTGCCAGCAGCTCAATCGGGGACACTGAAGCTTTCTTT
TRBV11-2,-,TRBJ1-3,-,CASSSPQLPGNTIYF,TGTGCCAGCAGCTCCCCCCAGTTGCCTGGAAACACCATATATTTT
TRBV7-9,TRBD1,TRBJ1-3,-,CASSLTWQGESGNTIYF,TGTGCCAGCAGCTTAACTTGGCAGGGGGAATCTGGAAACACCATATATTTT
TRBV5-4,TRBD1,TRBJ2-7,once,CASSLPGQGYEQYF,TGTGCCAGCAGCTTACCGGGACAGGGTTACGAGCAGTACTTC
TRBV5-1,TRBD2,TRBJ2-7,-,CASSLSSGGNYEQYF,TGCGCCAGCAGCTTAAGCAGCGGGGGAAATTACGAGCAGTACTTC
TRBV19,TRBD1,TRBJ2-3,-,CASSSTDRYYSDTQYF,TGTGCCAGTAGTTCCACGGACAGGTACTACTCAGATACGCAGTATTTT
TRBV11-3,TRBD1,TRBJ1-4,-,CASSARTGLRNEKLFF,TGTGCCAGCAGCGCCAGGACAGGGCTGAGAAATGAAAAACTGTTTTTT
TRBV7-3,TRBD2,TRBJ2-3,few,CASSLTGEGTDTQYF,TGTGCCAGCAGCTTAACGGGGGAGGGTACAGATACGCAGTATTTT
TRBV7-3,-,TRBJ2-1,-,CASRRALGNEQFF,TGTGCCAGCAGGAGGGCCCTGGGGAATGAGCAGTTCTTC
TRBV19,-,TRBJ1-1,-,CASSIWADYEAFF,TGTGCCAGTAGTATATGGGCCGATTATGAAGCTTTCTTT
TRBV9,-,TRBJ1-2,-,CASSEGRENWNGYTF,TGTGCCAGCAGCGAAGGACGGGAAAATTGGAATGGCTACACCTTC
TRBV4-3,TRBD2,TRBJ2-3,-,CASSQEGGLAGVTDTQYF,TGCGCCAGCAGCCAAGAGGGGGGGCTAGCGGGGGTGACAGATACGCAGTATTTT
TRBV4-1,TRBD2,TRBJ2-1,once,CASSPGLAGAWEQFF,TGCGCCAGCAGCCCCGGACTAGCGGGGGCCTGGGAGCAGTTCTTC
TRBV12-3/TRBV12-4,-,TRBJ1-5,-,CASSYDTGPQHF,TGTGCCAGCAGTTACGACACCGGTCCCCAGCATTTT
TRBV7-9,-,TRBJ1-6,-,CASSLQGNSPLHF,TGTGCCAGCAGCTTACAGGGTAATTCACCCCTCCACTTT
TRBV11-3,-,TRBJ2-2,-,CASSVHRVGGELFF,TGTGCCAGCAGCGTCCACAGGGTTGGGGGGGAGCTGTTTTTT
TRBV4-1,-,TRBJ1-5,once,CASSQEIRADSNQPQHF,TGCGCCAGCAGCCAAGAAATCAGGGCGGATAGCAATCAGCCCCAGCATTTT
TRBV6-2/TRBV6-3,-,TRBJ1-5,-,CASSSRVQPQHF,TGTGCCAGCAGTTCCAGGGTTCAGCCCCAGCATTTT
TRBV5-8,TRBD1,TRBJ1-6,-,CASSSRDRRSPLHF,TGTGCCAGCAGCTCCCGGGACAGGCGATCACCCCTCCACTTT
TRBV5-6,TRBD1,TRBJ2-3,once,CASSFSVGQLAWDTQYF,TGTGCCAGCAGCTTCTCGGTGGGACAGCTGGCATGGGATACGCAGTATTTT
TRBV5-8,-,TRBJ2-7,-,CASSLLEVYSYEQYF,TGTGCCAGCAGCTTGTTGGAGGTTTACTCCTACGAGCAGTACTTC
TRBV7-9,-,TRBJ2-7,-,CASSLGTRNSYEQYF,TGTGCCAGCAGCTTAGGCACCAGGAATTCCTACGAGCAGTACTTC
TRBV4-3,-,TRBJ1-2,-,CASSQASRRLYGYTF,TGCGCCAGCAGCCAAGCCTCGAGAAGACTCTATGGCTACACCTTC
TRBV27,TRBD1,TRBJ1-5,-,CASSHRTGRNQPQHF,TGTGCCAGCAGTCACCGGACAGGGCGCAATCAGCCCCAGCATTTT
TRBV11-2,-,TRBJ2-7,-,CASSSLAYEQYF,TGTGCCAGCAGCTCCTTAGCCTACGAGCAGTACTTC
TRBV19,-,TRBJ1-1,-,CARSNFRGTKKAAEAFF,TGTGCCAGGAGTAATTTTCGAGGGACTAAGAAGGCGGCTGAAGCTTTCTTT
TRBV7-6,-,TRBJ1-1,-,CASSWGPYTEAFF,TGTGCCAGCAGCTGGGGCCCGTACACTGAAGCTTTCTTT
TRBV7-9,-,TRBJ2-1,-,CASSLGDRSYNEQFF,TGTGCCAGCAGCTTAGGCGATCGCTCCTACAATGAGCAGTTCTTC
TRBV7-2,TRBD2,TRBJ2-1,few,CASSLSVQGGSSYNEQFF,TGTGCCAGCAGCTTAAGTGTTCAGGGCGGGAGCTCCTACAATGAGCAGTTCTTC
TRBV29-1,TRBD2,TRBJ2-1,-,CSVDASGSYNEQFF,TGCAGCGTTGACGCTAGCGGCTCCTACAATGAGCAGTTCTTC
TRBV11-1,TRBD1,TRBJ1-6,-,CASSYDRGNSPLHF,TGTGCCAGCAGCTACGACAGGGGAAATTCACCCCTCCACTTT
TRBV5-1,-,TRBJ2-7,-,CASSLAQDRPYF,TGCGCCAGCAGCTTGGCGCAGGACAGACCGTACTTC
TRBV6-5,TRBD1,TRBJ2-7,-,CASSGQVTSYEQYF,TGTGCCAGCAGCGGACAGGTAACCTCCTACGAGCAGTACTTC
TRBV9,-,TRBJ1-2,-,CASSVGGGFYGYTF,TGTGCCAGCAGCGTAGGAGGGGGATTCTATGGCTACACCTTC
TRBV11-3,TRBD1,TRBJ2-3,-,CASSLEGTGGTDTQYF,TGTGCCAGCAGCTTAGAGGGGACAGGGGGCACAGATACGCAGTATTTT
TRBV7-2,-,TRBJ2-7,-,CASSFRGGGTYEQYF,TGTGCCAGCAGCTTTAGAGGGGGGGGTACCTACGAGCAGTACTTC
TRBV30,-,TRBJ2-3,once,CAWSVLDTQYF,TGTGCCTGGAGTGTACTTGATACGCAGTATTTT
TRBV5-1,-,TRBJ2-1,-,CASSLVVGQRNEQFF,TGCGCCAGCAGCTTGGTTGTAGGACAGAGAAATGAGCAGTTCTTC
TRBV18,TRBD1,TRBJ1-2,-,CASSPARDRHGYTF,TGTGCCAGCTCACCAGCGAGGGACAGGCATGGCTACACCTTC
TRBV12-3/TRBV12-4,TRBD2,TRBJ2-4,-,CASRTSGGNIQYF,TGTGCCAGCAGGACTAGCGGGGGGAACATTCAGTACTTC
TRBV2,-,TRBJ1-2,-,CASRLRVSGYTF,TGTGCCAGCAGGCTGAGGGTTAGTGGCTACACCTTC
TRBV5-1,TRBD2,TRBJ2-3,-,CASSPTSGGSTDTQYF,TGCGCCAGCAGCCCAACTAGCGGGGGGAGCACAGATACGCAGTATTTT
TRBV5-8,-,TRBJ1-3,-,CASSLAGLTSGNTIYF,TGTGCCAGCAGCTTGGCGGGACTGACTTCTGGAAACACCATATATTTT